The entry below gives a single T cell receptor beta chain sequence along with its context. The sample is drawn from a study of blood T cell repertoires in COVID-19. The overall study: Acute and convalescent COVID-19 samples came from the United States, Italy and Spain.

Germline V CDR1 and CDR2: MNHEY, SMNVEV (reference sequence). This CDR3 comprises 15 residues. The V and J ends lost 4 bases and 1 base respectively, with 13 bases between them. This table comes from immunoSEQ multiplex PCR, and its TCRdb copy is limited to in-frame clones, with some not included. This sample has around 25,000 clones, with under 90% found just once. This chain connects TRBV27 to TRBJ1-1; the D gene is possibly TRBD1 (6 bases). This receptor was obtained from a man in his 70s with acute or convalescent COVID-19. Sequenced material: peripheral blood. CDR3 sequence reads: CASSSGTLRNTEAFF. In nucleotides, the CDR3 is TGTGCCAGCAGTTCCGGGACACTTAGGAACACTGAAGCTTTCTTT.